This record concerns one T cell receptor beta chain sequence. Its antigen is unknown. Qualities for individual bases were not recorded, and no much larger clone is one base off. V is cut by 5 bases and J by 1 base, and the space between the germline ends is 18 bases. The germline V gene sets CDR1 to SGDLS and CDR2 to YYNGEE. The CDR3 contains 16 residues, cysteine and phenylalanine counted. This entry keeps only the CDR3 DNA: 48 bases, framed from base 1. The collaborating institutions used their own protocols to collect whole blood in K2EDTA tubes. For TCRbeta analysis, collaborators shipped samples in one of three forms: frozen whole blood, isolated PBMCs, or DNA extracted from either of those sample types. The sample comes from a study of blood T cell repertoires in COVID-19 (dated by TCRdb to about 2020). In the study overall: The collaborator samples originated in the United States, Italy and Spain and spanned the acute and convalescent phases of COVID-19. The material from the prospective study consisted of cDNA or gDNA derived from T cells, B-cell-depleted T cells, or PBMCs. Nearly every sample came with metadata listing a de-identified subject ID, COVID-19 status, age in years and sex. The repertoires were released in a freely available public database meant as a resource for research on the immune response to SARS-CoV-2. Samples came from the ongoing ImmuneRACE study (first 160 participants) plus 1,254 subjects from 6 global collaborators. The dataset comprised deeply sampled blood TCRbeta repertoires from subjects exposed to, actively infected with, or recovered from COVID-19. Where available, HLA class I and class II types were obtained from metadata supplied by the sample provider rather than from assay-based typing.

TCRbeta CDR3 regions were amplified from genomic DNA by means of the immunoSEQ Assay, a bias-controlled multiplex PCR. Processing in the source paper ran as follows. Nucleated cell counts per sample were estimated from amplification of reference gene primers within the assay. Sequence reads were collapsed and filtered to measure the absolute abundance of every unique TCRbeta CDR3 rearrangement. Productive Simpson clonality was computed per sample as the square root of Simpson's diversity index over productive rearrangements. TCRdb carries this immuneACCESS record with in-frame sequences only. Its versions omit some clonotypes, under half of them owing to an unresolved V gene in the studies checked, with the rest unexplained. The V and J calls and clone size were taken over from that table, and D and trimming were inferred from the DNA. This sample gives more than 95,000 clones in total; approximately 87% of them show up just once. The top ten clonotypes cover approximately 8% of the sample.

Paper-wide results and their limitations: The amount of clinical and demographic metadata varied by source and participant and was provided uncurated.

The rearranged segments are TRBV9 and TRBJ1-1, with the D gene not clear enough to name. The source is a man over 45 with acute or convalescent COVID-19. The sample comprised peripheral blood. The CDR3 has the sequence CASRADLGVGNTEAFF. The bases are TGTGCCAGCAGAGCTGACCTCGGGGTTGGGAACACTGAAGCTTTCTTT.